Presented here are 5 T cell receptor beta chains from one specimen sequenced in a study of T cell responses to AZD1222 COVID-19 vaccine. The data were produced by immunoSEQ multiplex PCR, yet TCRdb's version contains in-frame clones alone and is incomplete. The repertoire has fewer than 120,000 clones, about 94% of them found once; the top ten carry about 3%. The sequences come from peripheral blood, collected 28 days after the second AZD1222 dose. The receptors stem from an adult who received the AZD1222 COVID-19 vaccine.

The chain employs TRBV18 and TRBJ1-5; maybe TRBD1 (5 bases). Germline V gives CDR1 KGHSH, CDR2 LQKENI. This CDR3 is built from 15 residues. Trimming took off 3 bases at V and 6 bases at J, with 15 bases between the two ends. This CDR3 is CASSPRQGESQPQHF. CDR3 bases: TGTGCCAGCTCACCGAGGCAGGGCGAGAGTCAGCCCCAGCATTTT.

For the CDR3, the DNA is TGTGCCAGCAGGGGTGGACAGAGCTATGGCTACACCTTC. Amino acids: CASRGGQSYGYTF. V gene TRBV2 combines with J gene TRBJ1-2, with a tentative D call TRBD1 (6 bases). Per the germline V gene, CDR1 is SNHLY and CDR2 is FYNNEI. This CDR3 is 13 amino acids long. Trimming took off 6 bases at V and 4 bases at J, with 12 bases between the two ends.

This clone was seen only a few times. This chain uses TRBV7-2 with TRBJ1-2; the match to TRBD1 covers 7 bases. V lost 3 bases, J lost 8 bases, and 12 bases stayed unmatched. Germline V CDR1 and CDR2: SGHTA, FQGNSA. This CDR3 region has 15 residues. The CDR3 bases are TGTGCCAGCAGCTTCGGACAGGCGGCAGGGGTAGGCTACACCTTC. Residues: CASSFGQAAGVGYTF.

In this sample, this clone turned up once. The V call is TRBV28, the J call TRBJ1-1; TRBD1 agrees at 9 bases. The CDR3 extends over 14 amino acids. Germline CDR1 MDHEN, CDR2 SYDVKM. Unmatched junction bases numbered 3, after V lost 2 bases and J lost 5 bases. CDR3 residues: CASSLGTGRTEAFF. The CDR3 coding sequence is TGTGCCAGCAGTTTAGGGACAGGGAGGACTGAAGCTTTCTTT.

The V call is TRBV5-1, the J call TRBJ1-1, with TRBD1 matching over 9 bases. The CDR3 sequence is 17 residues long. V shed 4 bases, J shed 2 bases, and the junction held 12 bases outside the gene matches. Germline loops: CDR1 SGHRS, CDR2 YFSETQ. The CDR3 loop reads CASSPVGTGPRNTEAFF. The CDR3 DNA reads TGCGCCAGCAGCCCTGTGGGGACAGGGCCAAGAAACACTGAAGCTTTCTTT.